The present entry profiles one T cell receptor beta chain with its context. Its antigen remains unidentified. No clone much larger than this one lies a single base away; base qualities are absent. The immunoSEQ hsTCRB v3.0 assay was used at survey level resolution to sequence the TRB variable region. The target sequencing depth for TRB was about 40,000-55,000 T-cell genomes per sample. Pooled TRB libraries were sequenced on an Illumina MiSeq with a v3 150-cycle kit. In the original analysis: Analysis of repertoires was carried out in R inside a reproducible Nextflow workflow spanning QC, data transformation and analysis. LymphoSeq2, an R package for exploring AIRR-Seq data, was used to implement custom analyses. After excluding several samples that yielded fewer than 5000 total TRB sequences, around 190 HIV repertoires remained for analysis. Among the 200 or so HIV repertoires that were kept, around 60 were collected before ART initiation and under 150 were collected after ART initiation. Repertoires were downsampled to 5000 TRB nucleotide sequences, with summary statistics averaged over 100 downsampling iterations. Only TRB sequences with CDR3 regions of at least seven amino acids were retained for analysis. A Shannon entropy-derived clonality score and the Gini coefficient were used to measure diversity. Repertoire networks linked the top 5000 CDR3 amino acid sequences whenever two sequences differed by an edit distance of one. GLIPH2 predicted antigen specificity groups and MHC restriction for TRB CDR3 amino acid sequences. To flag known associations with CMV, EBV, HIV or tissue antigens, CDR3 amino acid sequences were compared against VDJdb and McPAS-TCR. Pre-ART, post-ART and control groups were compared with Wilcoxon signed-rank tests and Holm-Bonferroni correction. As stored in TCRdb, this immuneACCESS dataset retains in-frame rearrangements with V and J assigned. A fraction of the clones does not appear; measured against another copy, unresolved V genes explain less than half of the discrepancy, and the remainder lacks a known reason. The V and J calls and clone size come from that table; D and trimming were worked out from the DNA. For this sample there are approximately 25,000 clones; over 80% appear just once. The top ten hold 9.5% to 12% of the sample.

To be included, a participant needed at least one PBMC sample from before ART initiation plus at least two post-ART samples. All participants with HIV were treated in the United States of America. Before DNA extraction, cryopreserved samples of roughly 0.9-10 million PBMC were thawed and then washed. At the time of the earliest PBMC sample for each participant with HIV, ages ranged from about 23 to 60 years. Each participant contributed PBMC samples from 1-4 timepoints before ART initiation and 2-8 timepoints after ART initiation, with a median of 7 samples. Serial HIV viral load, CD4+ T-cell count, ART history and demographic data were obtained for every participant. Genomic DNA was extracted from unsorted PBMC with a Qiagen kit on a QIAcube, with processing performed in batches of 12 samples. This sample was taken from a study of long-term antiretroviral therapy in people with HIV (dated 2022 in TCRdb). With regard to the full study: Collection of the earliest samples took place about a decade ahead of the 2015 WHO recommendation for immediate ART, at a time when ART was typically delayed until CD4 counts fell. Whether ART initiation and durable HIV suppression were associated with changes in peripheral blood TRB repertoire composition and diversity was tested in a retrospective serial study. A total of fewer than 250 cryopreserved PBMC samples came from 30 adults with confirmed HIV infection and were collected serially over a mean of approximately six years (range 1-12). About 35% of the 30 participants with HIV were female. No cross-contamination during QIAcube processing was shown when test extractions of a monoclonal T-cell line were performed alongside 33 polyclonal samples. On the study overall, not on this receptor specifically: Since PBMC availability was limited, sequencing covered only the TCR beta chain, with no alpha chain pairing. Unsorted PBMC were profiled instead of sorted CD4+ and CD8+ T cells because pre-ART samples had limited cell numbers. Expanded TRB clones identified before ART initiation dominated the repertoire at all time points, although this dominance fluctuated and declined in many PLHIV after ART. The samples were dated from about 2003 to 2018, and the ART regimens that were used may be less effective than current ART regimens. ART initiation was associated with a significant increase in TRB diversity, but diversity stayed significantly below transplant donor controls even after long-term ART. Inferences about post-ART repertoire changes were limited because no data were available on ART adherence, viral resistance or therapy changes. CDR3 length ranges in HIV repertoires were narrower than in controls, and network structure suggested an antigen-experienced repertoire with only a slight naive shift after ART.

The CDR3 runs 14 amino acids, cysteine and phenylalanine included. Kept here is only the CDR3 DNA, which spans 42 bases and is read in frame from base 1. Trimming takes 0 bases from V and 6 bases from J, and the germline ends sit 11 bases apart. CDR1 and CDR2 are read off the germline V gene as SGHTA and FQGNSA. Sequences were derived from unsorted PBMCs, sampled 0.8 years before starting antiretroviral therapy. The V and J segments used are TRBV7-2 and TRBJ1-1; no confident D gene assignment can be made. This clonotype originated in a man between 18 and 29 years old with HIV. The DNA sequence follows: TGTGCCAGCAGCTTAGCTTTAGGGCGCGCTGAAGCTTTCTTT. It is translated as CASSLALGRAEAFF. Here the CDR3 is joined to the reference TRBV7-2 and TRBJ1-1 genes, and the full variable domain is: GAGVSQSPSNKVTEKGKDVELRCDPISGHTALYWYRQSLGQGLEFLIYFQGNSAPDKSGLPSDRFSAERTGGSVSTLTIQRTQQEDSAVYLCASSLALGRAEAFFGQGTRLTVV.